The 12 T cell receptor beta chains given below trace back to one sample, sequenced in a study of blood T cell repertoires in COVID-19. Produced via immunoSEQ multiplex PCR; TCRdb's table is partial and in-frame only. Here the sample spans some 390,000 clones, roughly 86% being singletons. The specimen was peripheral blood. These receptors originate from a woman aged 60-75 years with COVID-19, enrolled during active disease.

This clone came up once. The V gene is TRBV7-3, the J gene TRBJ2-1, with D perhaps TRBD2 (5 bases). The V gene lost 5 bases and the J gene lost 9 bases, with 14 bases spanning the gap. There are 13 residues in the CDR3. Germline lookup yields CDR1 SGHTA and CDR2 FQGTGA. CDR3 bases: TGTGCCAGCAGCCCGCACGCCACTAGTGAGCAGTTCTTC. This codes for CASSPHATSEQFF.

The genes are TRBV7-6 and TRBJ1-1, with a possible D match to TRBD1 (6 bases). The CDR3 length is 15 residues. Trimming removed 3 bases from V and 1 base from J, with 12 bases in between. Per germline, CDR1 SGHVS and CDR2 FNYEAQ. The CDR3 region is CASSLRDNQNTEAFF. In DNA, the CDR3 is TGTGCCAGCAGCTTGAGGGACAACCAGAACACTGAAGCTTTCTTT.

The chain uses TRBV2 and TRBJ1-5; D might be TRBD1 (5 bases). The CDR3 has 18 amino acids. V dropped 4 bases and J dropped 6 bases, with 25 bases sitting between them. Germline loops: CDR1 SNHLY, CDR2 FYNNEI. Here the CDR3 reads CASSGGEQVDLVRQPQHF. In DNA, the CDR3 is TGTGCCAGCAGTGGGGGGGAACAGGTGGACCTCGTTCGTCAGCCCCAGCATTTT.

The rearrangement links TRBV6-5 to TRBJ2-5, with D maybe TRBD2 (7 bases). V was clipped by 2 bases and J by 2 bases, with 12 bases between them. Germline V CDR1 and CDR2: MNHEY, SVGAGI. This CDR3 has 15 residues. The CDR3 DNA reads TGTGCCAGCAGTTACCTCCGGGGGGCTCAAGAGACCCAGTACTTC. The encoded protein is CASSYLRGAQETQYF.

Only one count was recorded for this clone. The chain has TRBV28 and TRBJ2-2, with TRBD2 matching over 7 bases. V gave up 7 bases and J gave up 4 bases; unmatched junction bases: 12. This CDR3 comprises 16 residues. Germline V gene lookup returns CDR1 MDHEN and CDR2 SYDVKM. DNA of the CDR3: TGTGCCAGCACCCTGGGAGGGAGCCCGGGCACCGGGGAGCTGTTTTTT. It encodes CASTLGGSPGTGELFF.

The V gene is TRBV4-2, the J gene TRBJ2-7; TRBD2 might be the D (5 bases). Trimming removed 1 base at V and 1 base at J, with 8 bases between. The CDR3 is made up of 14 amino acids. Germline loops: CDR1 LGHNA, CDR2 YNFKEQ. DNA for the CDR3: TGTGCCAGCAGCCAAGTTAGCGTATCCTACGAGCAGTACTTC. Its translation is CASSQVSVSYEQYF.

The CDR3 DNA is TGTGCCATCAGTGATCACGGGACAGGGTTGGGCGAGCAGTACTTC. It encodes CAISDHGTGLGEQYF. The gene calls are TRBV10-3 and TRBJ2-7; TRBD1 matches at 9 bases. The V gene end was trimmed by 3 bases and the J gene end by 6 bases; junction bases not matched to a gene: 9. Germline CDR1 ENHRY, CDR2 SYGVKD. The CDR3 is 15 amino acids.

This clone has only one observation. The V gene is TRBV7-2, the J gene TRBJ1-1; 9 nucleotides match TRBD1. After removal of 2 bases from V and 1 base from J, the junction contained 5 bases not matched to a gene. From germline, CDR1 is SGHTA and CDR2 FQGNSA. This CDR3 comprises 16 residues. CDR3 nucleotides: TGTGCCAGCAGCTTACGCACAGGGGGCAAGAACACTGAAGCTTTCTTT. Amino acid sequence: CASSLRTGGKNTEAFF.

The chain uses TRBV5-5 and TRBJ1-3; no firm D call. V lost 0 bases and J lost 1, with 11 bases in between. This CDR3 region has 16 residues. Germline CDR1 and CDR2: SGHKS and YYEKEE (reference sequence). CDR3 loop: CASSLAGGLSGNTIYF. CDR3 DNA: TGTGCCAGCAGCTTGGCCGGAGGGTTATCTGGAAACACCATATATTTT.

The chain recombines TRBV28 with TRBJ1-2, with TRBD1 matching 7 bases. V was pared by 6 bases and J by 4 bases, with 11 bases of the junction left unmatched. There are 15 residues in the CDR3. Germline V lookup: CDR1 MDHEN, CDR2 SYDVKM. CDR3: CASSTGTALFYGYTF. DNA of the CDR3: TGTGCCAGCAGCACGGGGACAGCTCTGTTCTATGGCTACACCTTC.

CDR3 loop: CATSRDGGAPDTQYF. In DNA, the CDR3 is TGTGCCACCAGCAGAGATGGTGGGGCCCCAGATACGCAGTATTTT. The V gene is TRBV15, the J gene TRBJ2-3; possible D gene TRBD1, 5 bases. The CDR3 spans 15 residues. Trimming removed 0 bases at V and 4 bases at J, with 11 bases between. Germline CDR1 is LNHNV and CDR2 is YYDKDF (reference sequence).

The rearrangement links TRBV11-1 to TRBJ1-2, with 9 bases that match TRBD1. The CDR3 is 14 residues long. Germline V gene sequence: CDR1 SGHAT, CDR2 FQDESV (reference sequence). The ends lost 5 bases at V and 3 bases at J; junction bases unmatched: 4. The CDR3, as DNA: TGTGCCAGCAGCCTACGGACAGGGGACTATGGCTACACCTTC. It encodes CASSLRTGDYGYTF.